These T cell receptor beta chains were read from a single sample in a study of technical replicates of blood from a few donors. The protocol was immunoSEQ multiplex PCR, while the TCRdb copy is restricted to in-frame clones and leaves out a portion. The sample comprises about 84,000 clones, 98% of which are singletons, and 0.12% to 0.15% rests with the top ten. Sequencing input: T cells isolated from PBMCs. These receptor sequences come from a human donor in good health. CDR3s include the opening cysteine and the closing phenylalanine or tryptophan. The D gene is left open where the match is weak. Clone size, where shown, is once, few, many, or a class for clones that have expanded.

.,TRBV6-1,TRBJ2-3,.,CASSESAAADTQYF,TGTGCCAGCAGTGAAAGTGCGGCCGCAGATACGCAGTATTTT
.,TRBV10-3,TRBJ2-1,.,CAINSVEDSPYNEQFF,TGTGCCATCAACTCGGTGGAGGACTCCCCATACAATGAGCAGTTCTTC
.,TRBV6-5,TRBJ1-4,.,CASSYSTAGEGEKLFF,TGTGCCAGCAGTTACTCGACGGCAGGGGAAGGTGAAAAACTGTTTTTT
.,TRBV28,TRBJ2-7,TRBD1,CASSFGGQPNEQYF,TGTGCCAGCAGTTTTGGGGGACAGCCAAACGAGCAGTACTTC
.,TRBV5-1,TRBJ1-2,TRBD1,CASSIPGQGYYGYTF,TGCGCCAGCAGCATTCCGGGACAGGGATACTATGGCTACACCTTC
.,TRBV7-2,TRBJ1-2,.,CASSPRQLSGALLYGYTF,TGTGCCAGCAGCCCACGTCAACTTAGCGGGGCCCTACTCTACGGCTACACCTTC
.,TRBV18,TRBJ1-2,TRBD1,CASSPRVTGGDGYTF,TGTGCCAGCTCACCACGTGTCACAGGGGGCGATGGCTACACCTTC
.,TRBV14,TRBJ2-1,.,CASSQEVWYGGGHNEQFF,TGTGCCAGCAGCCAAGAAGTCTGGTATGGCGGGGGCCACAATGAGCAGTTCTTC
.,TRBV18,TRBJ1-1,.,CASSPRDTVNTEAFF,TGTGCCAGCTCACCACGGGACACAGTGAACACTGAAGCTTTCTTT
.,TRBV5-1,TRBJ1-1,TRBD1,CASSSRPDRGNTEAFF,TGCGCCAGCAGCTCCAGACCGGACAGGGGGAACACTGAAGCTTTCTTT
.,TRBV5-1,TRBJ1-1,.,CASSLLQGTEAFF,TGCGCCAGCAGCTTGTTACAGGGAACTGAAGCTTTCTTT
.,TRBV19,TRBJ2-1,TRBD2,CATAPGGRGASGMVEQFF,TGTGCCACCGCCCCTGGGGGGAGAGGGGCTAGCGGGATGGTTGAGCAGTTCTTC
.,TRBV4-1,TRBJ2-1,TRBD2,CASSQDWGRGHEQFF,TGCGCCAGCAGCCAAGATTGGGGGAGGGGCCATGAGCAGTTCTTC
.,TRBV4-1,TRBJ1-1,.,CASSEVGLNTEAFF,TGCGCCAGCAGCGAGGTCGGCCTAAACACTGAAGCTTTCTTT
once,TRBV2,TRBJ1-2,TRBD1,CASRADRGVGYTF,TGTGCCAGCAGAGCGGACAGGGGAGTTGGCTACACCTTC
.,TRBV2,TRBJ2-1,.,CASSERGSSYNEQFF,TGTGCCAGCAGTGAAAGGGGTAGCTCCTACAATGAGCAGTTCTTC
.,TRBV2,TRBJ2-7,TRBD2,CAGGRERYEQYF,TGTGCCGGGGGGAGGGAGCGGTACGAGCAGTACTTC
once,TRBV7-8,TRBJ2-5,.,CASSLAPTAGRIQYF,TGTGCCAGCAGCTTAGCACCCACGGCGGGACGGATACAGTACTTC
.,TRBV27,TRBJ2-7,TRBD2,CASRELAGGRHYEQYF,TGTGCCAGCAGGGAGCTAGCGGGAGGAAGGCATTACGAGCAGTACTTC
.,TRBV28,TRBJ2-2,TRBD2,CASSRTSGRAEGTGELFF,TGTGCCAGCAGTCGGACTAGCGGGAGGGCCGAGGGTACCGGGGAGCTGTTTTTT
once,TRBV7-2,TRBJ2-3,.,CASSNRGTDTQYF,TGTGCCAGCAGCAACCGGGGCACAGATACGCAGTATTTT
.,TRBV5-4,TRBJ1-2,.,CASSLPGVPNYGYTF,TGTGCCAGCAGCTTGCCGGGGGTTCCTAACTATGGCTACACCTTC
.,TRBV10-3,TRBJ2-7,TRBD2,CAISELSGTSGRRYYEQYF,TGTGCCATCAGTGAGTTGTCCGGGACTAGCGGGCGACGCTACTACGAGCAGTACTTC
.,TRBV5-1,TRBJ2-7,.,CASSLGNEMNEQYF,TGCGCCAGCAGCTTGGGCAATGAGATGAACGAGCAGTACTTC
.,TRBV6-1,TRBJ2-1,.,CASNRLGGRGNEQFF,TGTGCCAGCAACAGGCTCGGGGGAAGGGGAAATGAGCAGTTCTTC
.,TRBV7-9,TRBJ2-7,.,CASSSTSGNERTSSYEQYF,TGTGCCAGCAGCTCTACGAGCGGAAACGAAAGGACGTCCTCCTACGAGCAGTACTTC
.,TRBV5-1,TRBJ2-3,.,CASSSPGRAGTDTQYF,TGCGCCAGCAGCTCGCCGGGCAGGGCTGGGACAGATACGCAGTATTTT
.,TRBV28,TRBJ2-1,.,CASSSLSSYNEQFF,TGTGCCAGCAGTTCCCTAAGCTCCTACAATGAGCAGTTCTTC
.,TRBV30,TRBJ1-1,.,CAWMPFWATAGTEAFF,TGTGCCTGGATGCCCTTTTGGGCCACCGCTGGCACTGAAGCTTTCTTT